This passage covers 8 T cell receptor beta chains from one sample sequenced in a study of CD8 T cells in ankylosing spondylitis. TCRdb analysed the 5' RACE reads with MiXCR anew, one entry per CDR3 protein. The sample has under 250,000 distinct CDR3 sequences, under 12% seen once; the top ten hold 2.6%. Sequences were obtained from blood, either unsorted or a sorted T cell fraction (not recorded which). Receptors originate from a male donor with ankylosing spondylitis or in good health (not recorded which).

This clonotype has only a few counts. The chain joins TRBV2 to TRBJ2-2, with D possibly being TRBD1 (7 bases). Per germline, CDR1 SNHLY and CDR2 FYNNEI. This CDR3 is built from 15 residues. V lost 6 bases, J lost 5 bases, and 16 bases lay in between. CDR3 region: CASSESAGGTGELFF. The DNA for the CDR3 is TGTGCCAGCAGCGAGAGCGCAGGGGGGACCGGGGAGCTGTTTTTT.

This clonotype has just a few counts. The rearrangement joins TRBV27 to TRBJ2-7, with D possibly TRBD2 on 5 matching bases. V lost 0 bases to trimming and J lost 6 bases, with 21 bases between them. The CDR3 is 17 amino acids. Germline V gene data show CDR1 as MNHEY and CDR2 as SMNVEV (reference sequence). In nucleotides, the CDR3 is TGTGCCAGCAGTTTATCATCCGGGATTCAGGTCTGGGCCGAGCAGTACTTC. It is translated as CASSLSSGIQVWAEQYF.

This clonotype has ten or more counts. The J gene is TRBJ2-2, the V gene TRBV4-2; the match to TRBD2 covers 12 bases. With 3 bases clipped from V and 4 bases from J, the junction kept 9 bases outside the gene matches. This CDR3 has 18 residues. Germline CDR1 reads LGHNA; CDR2 reads YNFKEQ. For the CDR3, the DNA is TGTGCCAGCAGCCAGATCTCTAGCGGGAGGGGGAGCACCGGGGAGCTGTTTTTT. Its translation is CASSQISSGRGSTGELFF.

Many counts were recorded for this clonotype. The J gene is TRBJ1-1, the V gene TRBV5-1, with D perhaps TRBD1 (6 bases). The CDR3 covers 15 residues. V was cut by 4 bases and J by 0 bases, with 13 bases left in between. The V gene's germline CDR1 is SGHRS and CDR2 YFSETQ. CDR3 sequence: CASSVTGTLNTEAFF. As DNA, the CDR3 is TGCGCCAGCAGCGTAACCGGGACACTGAACACTGAAGCTTTCTTT.

At least ten counts were recorded for this clonotype. The chain has TRBV12-3 or TRBV12-4 and TRBJ2-5; 7 nucleotides align to TRBD2. Trimming cost V 6 bases and J 2 bases; bases outside gene matches: 9. This CDR3 comprises 15 residues. As DNA, the CDR3 is TGTGCCAGCAGCTCAGCGGCTAGCGGACAAGAGACCCAGTACTTC. It is translated as CASSSAASGQETQYF.

About this clonotype: It may be a read error: a sequence one base away is much more abundant. The rearrangement uses TRBV27 and TRBJ2-1; D may be TRBD1 or TRBD2 (5 bases each). This CDR3 contains 16 residues. Germline-derived CDR1 and CDR2 are MNHEY and SMNVEV (reference sequence). The CDR3 region is CASSSGALGTGNEQLF. DNA of the CDR3: TGTGCCAGCAGTTCCGGGGCCTTAGGCACGGGCAATGAGCAGCTCTTC.

This clonotype was counted at least ten times. The gene calls are TRBV12-3 or TRBV12-4 and TRBJ1-1, with 7 bases lining up with TRBD1. The CDR3 contains 13 residues. V lost 6 bases to trimming and J lost 4 bases; unmatched junction nucleotides: 5. The CDR3 nucleotides are TGTGCCAGCAGACGCCGGGACAGCACTGAAGCTTTCTTT. Translated, it gives CASRRRDSTEAFF.

This clonotype was picked up many times. V is TRBV30 and J is TRBJ2-5; D call uncertain. This CDR3 is built from 12 residues. Trimming took off 1 base at V and 0 bases at J, with 3 bases between the two ends. The germline V gene encodes CDR1 GTSNPN and CDR2 SVGIG (reference sequence). The CDR3 loop reads CAWSDNQETQYF. The CDR3 DNA sequence: TGTGCCTGGAGTGACAACCAAGAGACCCAGTACTTC.